This T cell receptor beta chain is drawn from a study of T cell repertoires in cytomegalovirus infection. The wider study: Carrying CMV and the relevant HLA type showed in public TCR beta signatures.

The sample holds many counts of this clonotype. Its antigen is undetermined. TCRdb independently ran MiXCR on the reads; one entry per CDR3 protein. Found here are about 130,000 distinct CDR3 sequences, 8% to 9% of them singletons; the top ten hold around a tenth. The study, taken as a whole, reports: Predominance within the ex vivo response was attributable to HLA-C-restricted CMV-specific TCR beta clonotypes. Carriers of CMV and the relevant HLA type were discriminated by public TCR beta frequency.

Trimming removed 4 bases from V and 9 bases from J; junction bases left unmatched: 9. The germline V gene has CDR1 SGHTA and CDR2 FQGNSA. The CDR3 length is 14 residues. Material: PBMCs. This sequence originates from a human donor in good health (CMV status not recorded). Some clones in this sample may be carry-over from other donors' samples. The J gene is TRBJ1-5, the V gene TRBV7-2; 7 bases are shared with TRBD1. The CDR3 region is CASSYGQVDPPQHF. The DNA of the CDR3 is TGTGCCAGCAGCTACGGACAGGTTGATCCGCCCCAGCATTTT.